The 3 T cell receptor beta chains in this list originate from one sample, sequenced in a study of blood T cell repertoires in COVID-19. Repertoires were generated with immunoSEQ multiplex PCR, while TCRdb's copy carries only in-frame clones and drops some. Of some 260,000 clones in the sample, approximately 83% are singletons; the top ten hold approximately 9.1%. The material sequenced was peripheral blood. The receptor source for this set is a man at least 80 years old with acute or convalescent COVID-19.

The chain combines TRBV5-6 with TRBJ2-7; 8 bases map to TRBD2. This CDR3 has 14 amino acids. CDR1 and CDR2 (germline): SGHDT, YYEEEE. Trimming took 1 base from V and 4 from J; bases not matched to a gene: 4. In DNA, the CDR3 is TGTGCCAGCAGCTTGTACGGGGGGGTTTACGAGCAGTACTTC. Translated, it gives CASSLYGGVYEQYF.

The chain links TRBV5-1 to TRBJ1-5; weak D call: TRBD1 (6 bases). Germline V gene data show CDR1 as SGHRS and CDR2 as YFSETQ. Between the trimmed V and J ends, which lost 4 bases and 0 bases, there was a span of 11 bases. The CDR3 runs 15 residues. CDR3 in DNA: TGCGCCAGCAGCCCCGGACAGAATAGCAATCAGCCCCAGCATTTT. Its protein product is CASSPGQNSNQPQHF.

This chain joins TRBV27 and TRBJ1-1; D is ambiguous. CDR1 MNHEY and CDR2 SMNVEV come from the germline V gene (reference sequence). The CDR3 is 13 amino acids. V gave up 0 bases and J gave up 5 bases, with 7 bases separating them. CDR3 loop: CASSLSEGTEAFF. CDR3 DNA: TGTGCCAGCAGTTTATCGGAGGGAACTGAAGCTTTCTTT.